This T cell receptor beta chain is drawn from a study of T cell repertoires in cytomegalovirus infection. In the study overall: An indication of both CMV infection and matching HLA type came from public TCR beta signatures.

With respect to this clonotype: Antigen unknown.

TCRdb recomputed calls from the reads with MiXCR, one row per CDR3 protein. The sample holds hundreds of thousands of distinct CDR3 sequences, around 29% seen once. This receptor was obtained from a human donor in good health (CMV status not recorded). Some clones in this sample may be carry-over from other donors' samples. The material sequenced was cultured PBMCs, taken from culture after CMV antigen stimulation.

The CDR3 DNA follows: TGTGCCAGCAGCTTAGGAGGACAATCAAGGGAGCAGTACTTC. Translating gives CASSLGGQSREQYF. The J gene is TRBJ2-7, the V gene TRBV7-6; the D gene is possibly TRBD1 (5 bases). Trimming removed 1 base from V and 7 bases from J, with 14 bases in between. CDR3 length equals 14 residues. Germline V gene lookup returns CDR1 SGHVS and CDR2 FNYEAQ.